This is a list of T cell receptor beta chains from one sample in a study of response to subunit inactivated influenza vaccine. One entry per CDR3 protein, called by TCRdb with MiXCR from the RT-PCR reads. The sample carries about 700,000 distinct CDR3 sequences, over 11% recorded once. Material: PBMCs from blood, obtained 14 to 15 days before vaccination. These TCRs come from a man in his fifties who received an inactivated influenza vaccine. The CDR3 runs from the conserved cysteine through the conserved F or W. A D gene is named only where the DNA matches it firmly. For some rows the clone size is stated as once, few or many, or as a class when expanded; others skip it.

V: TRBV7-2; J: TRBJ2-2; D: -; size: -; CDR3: CASSSTAKNTGELFF; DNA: TGTGCCAGCAGCTCGACGGCAAAGAACACCGGGGAGCTGTTTTTT
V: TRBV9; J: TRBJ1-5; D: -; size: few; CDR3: CASSGSPDQPQHF; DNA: TGTGCCAGCAGCGGGAGCCCGGATCAGCCCCAGCATTTT
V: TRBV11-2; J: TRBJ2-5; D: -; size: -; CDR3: CASSLSEAGNRQETQYF; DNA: TGTGCCAGCAGCTTAAGCGAAGCGGGTAATCGCCAAGAGACCCAGTACTTC
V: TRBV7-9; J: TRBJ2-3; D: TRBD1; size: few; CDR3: CASSRTRAGGATDTQYF; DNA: TGTGCCAGCAGCCGGACGAGGGCAGGGGGAGCCACAGATACGCAGTATTTT
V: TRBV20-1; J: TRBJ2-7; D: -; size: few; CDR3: CSATGYGGDSYEQYF; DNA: TGCAGTGCTACAGGGTATGGAGGGGATTCCTACGAGCAGTACTTC
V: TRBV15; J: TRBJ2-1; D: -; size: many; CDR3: CATSSRNAPGYNEQFF; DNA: TGTGCCACCAGCAGTCGCAATGCGCCCGGTTACAATGAGCAGTTCTTC
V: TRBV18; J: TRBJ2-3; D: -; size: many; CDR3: CASSPTTDTQYF; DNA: TGTGCCAGCAGCCCAACCACAGATACGCAGTATTTT
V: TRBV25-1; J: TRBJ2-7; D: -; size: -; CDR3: CASSEPGLYEQYF; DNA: TGTGCCAGCAGTGAGCCAGGTCTCTACGAGCAGTACTTC
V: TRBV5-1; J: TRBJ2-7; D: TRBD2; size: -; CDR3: CASSLVARGVSVEQYF; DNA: TGCGCCAGCAGCTTGGTAGCGCGGGGGGTCTCGGTCGAGCAGTACTTC
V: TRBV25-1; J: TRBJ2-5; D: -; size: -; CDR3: CASSEWGTGETQYF; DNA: TGTGCCAGCAGTGAATGGGGGACCGGGGAGACCCAGTACTTC
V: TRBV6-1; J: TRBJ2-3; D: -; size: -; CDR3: CASSGRQITDTQYF; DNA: TGTGCCAGCAGTGGGCGACAGATCACAGATACGCAGTATTTT
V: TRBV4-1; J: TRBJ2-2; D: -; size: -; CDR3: CASSPDRPQGELFF; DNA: TGCGCCAGCAGCCCTGACAGGCCCCAGGGGGAGCTGTTTTTT
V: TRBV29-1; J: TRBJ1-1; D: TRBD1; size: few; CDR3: CSATGAAEAFF; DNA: TGCAGCGCCACAGGGGCCGCTGAAGCTTTCTTT
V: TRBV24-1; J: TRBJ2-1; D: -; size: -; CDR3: CATSEGPNEQFF; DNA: TGTGCCACCAGTGAGGGTCCTAATGAGCAGTTCTTC
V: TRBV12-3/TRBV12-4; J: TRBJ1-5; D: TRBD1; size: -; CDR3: CASSFSGTGTGQPQHF; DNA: TGTGCCAGCAGTTTTAGTGGGACAGGGACAGGGCAGCCCCAGCATTTT
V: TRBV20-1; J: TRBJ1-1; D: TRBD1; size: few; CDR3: CSARRTGRVTEAFF; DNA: TGCAGTGCTAGACGGACAGGGAGGGTAACTGAAGCTTTCTTT
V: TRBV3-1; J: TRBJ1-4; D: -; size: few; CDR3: CASGPSGAPNEKLFF; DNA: TGTGCCAGCGGTCCCTCGGGGGCGCCTAATGAAAAACTGTTTTTT
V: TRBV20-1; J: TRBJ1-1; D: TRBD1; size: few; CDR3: CSVDSEGAAEAFF; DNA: TGCAGTGTTGATTCAGAGGGGGCTGCTGAAGCTTTCTTT
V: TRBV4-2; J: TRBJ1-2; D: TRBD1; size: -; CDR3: CASSQEMTGPYGYTF; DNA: TGTGCCAGCAGCCAAGAGATGACAGGGCCCTATGGCTACACCTTC
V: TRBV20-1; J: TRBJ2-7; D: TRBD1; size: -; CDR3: CSARRTGREQYF; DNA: TGCAGTGCTAGAAGGACAGGGAGAGAGCAGTACTTC
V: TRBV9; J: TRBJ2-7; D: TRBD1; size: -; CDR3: CASSVATGGAEQYF; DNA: TGTGCCAGCAGCGTAGCTACAGGGGGAGCCGAGCAGTACTTC
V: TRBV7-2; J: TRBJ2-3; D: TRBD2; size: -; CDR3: CASSLWSSGGDTQYF; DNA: TGTGCCAGCAGCTTATGGAGCAGCGGGGGTGATACGCAGTATTTT
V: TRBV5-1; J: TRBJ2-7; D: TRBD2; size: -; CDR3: CASSLASGWGYEQYF; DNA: TGCGCCAGCAGCTTAGCTAGCGGATGGGGCTACGAGCAGTACTTC
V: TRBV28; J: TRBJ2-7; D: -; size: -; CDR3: CASIPSAGLEQYF; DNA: TGTGCCAGCATCCCGTCGGCAGGCCTTGAGCAGTACTTC
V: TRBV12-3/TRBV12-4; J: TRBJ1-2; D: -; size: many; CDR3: CASSLGAYGYTF; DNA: TGTGCCAGCAGTCTAGGAGCCTATGGCTACACCTTC
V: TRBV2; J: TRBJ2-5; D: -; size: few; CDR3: CASSGSRGPETQYF; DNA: TGTGCCAGCAGTGGGTCTAGGGGCCCCGAGACCCAGTACTTC
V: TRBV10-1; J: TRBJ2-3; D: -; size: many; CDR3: CASSETTDTQYF; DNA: TGTGCCAGCAGTGAAACTACAGATACGCAGTATTTT
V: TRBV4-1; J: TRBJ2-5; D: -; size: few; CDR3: CASRPIETQYF; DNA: TGCGCCAGCAGGCCCATTGAGACCCAGTACTTC
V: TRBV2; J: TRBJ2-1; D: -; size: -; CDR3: CASSDVLGPLEQFF; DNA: TGTGCCAGCAGTGATGTTTTGGGGCCTCTTGAGCAGTTCTTC
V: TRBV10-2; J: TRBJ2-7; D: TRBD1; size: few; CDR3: CASSGDRTHEQYF; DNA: TGCGCCAGCAGTGGGGACAGGACCCACGAGCAGTACTTC
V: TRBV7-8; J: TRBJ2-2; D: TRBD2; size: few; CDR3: CASSPTGTSGMGELFF; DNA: TGTGCCAGCAGCCCAACCGGGACTAGCGGGATGGGGGAGCTGTTTTTT
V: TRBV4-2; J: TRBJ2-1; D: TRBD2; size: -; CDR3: CASSQETSIASSSYNEQFF; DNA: TGTGCCAGCAGCCAAGAGACTAGCATTGCTTCGAGCTCCTACAATGAGCAGTTCTTC